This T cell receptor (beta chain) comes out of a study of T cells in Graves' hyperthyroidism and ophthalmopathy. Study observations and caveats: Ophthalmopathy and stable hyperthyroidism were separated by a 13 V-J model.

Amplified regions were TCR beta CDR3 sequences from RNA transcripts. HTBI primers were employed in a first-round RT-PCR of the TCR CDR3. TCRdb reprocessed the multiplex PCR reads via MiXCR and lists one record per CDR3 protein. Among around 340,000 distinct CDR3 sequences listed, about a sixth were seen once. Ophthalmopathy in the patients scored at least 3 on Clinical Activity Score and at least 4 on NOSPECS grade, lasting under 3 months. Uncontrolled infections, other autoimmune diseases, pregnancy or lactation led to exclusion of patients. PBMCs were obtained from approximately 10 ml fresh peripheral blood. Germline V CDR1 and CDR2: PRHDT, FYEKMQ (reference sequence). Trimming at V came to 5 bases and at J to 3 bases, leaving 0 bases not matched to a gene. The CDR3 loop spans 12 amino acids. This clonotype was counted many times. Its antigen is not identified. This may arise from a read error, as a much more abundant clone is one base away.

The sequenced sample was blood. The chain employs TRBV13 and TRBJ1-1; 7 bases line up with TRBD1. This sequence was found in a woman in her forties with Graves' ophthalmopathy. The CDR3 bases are TGTGCCAGCAGCGGACAGGACACTGAAGCTTTCTTT. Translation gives CASSGQDTEAFF.